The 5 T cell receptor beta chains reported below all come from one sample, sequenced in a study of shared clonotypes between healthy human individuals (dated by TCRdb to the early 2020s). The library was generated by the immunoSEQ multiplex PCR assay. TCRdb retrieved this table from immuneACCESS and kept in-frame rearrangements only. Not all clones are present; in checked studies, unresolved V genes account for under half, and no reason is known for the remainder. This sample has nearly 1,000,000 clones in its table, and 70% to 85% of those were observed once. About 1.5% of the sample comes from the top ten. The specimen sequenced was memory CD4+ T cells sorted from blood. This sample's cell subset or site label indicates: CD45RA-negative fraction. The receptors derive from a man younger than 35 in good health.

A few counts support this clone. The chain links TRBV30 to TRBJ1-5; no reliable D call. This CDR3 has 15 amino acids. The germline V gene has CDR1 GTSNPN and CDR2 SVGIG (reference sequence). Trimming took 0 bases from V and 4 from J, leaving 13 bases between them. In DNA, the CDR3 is TGTGCCTGGAGTGTAGGGCGGTACGGGAATCAGCCCCAGCATTTT. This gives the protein CAWSVGRYGNQPQHF. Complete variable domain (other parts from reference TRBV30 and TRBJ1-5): SQTIHQWPATLVQPVGSPLSLECTVEGTSNPNLYWYRQAAGRGLQLLFYSVGIGQISSEVPQNLSASRPQDRQFILSSKKLLLSDSGFYLCAWSVGRYGNQPQHFGDGTRLSIL.

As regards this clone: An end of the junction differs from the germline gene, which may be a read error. The CDR3, as DNA: TGTGCCAGCAGCTTATTCACCGGGACAGGGGATACCTTGGAAAAACTGTTTTTT. It specifies CASSLFTGTGDTLEKLFF. This chain connects TRBV28 to TRBJ1-4; 10 bases are shared with TRBD1. The length of the CDR3 is 18 residues. Germline CDR1 reads MDHEN; CDR2 reads SYDVKM.

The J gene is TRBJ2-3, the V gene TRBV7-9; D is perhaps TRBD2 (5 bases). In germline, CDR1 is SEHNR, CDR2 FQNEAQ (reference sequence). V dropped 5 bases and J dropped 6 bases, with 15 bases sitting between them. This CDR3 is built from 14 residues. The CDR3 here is CASSEEESRDTQYF. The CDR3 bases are TGTGCCAGCAGCGAGGAGGAGTCTCGGGATACGCAGTATTTT.

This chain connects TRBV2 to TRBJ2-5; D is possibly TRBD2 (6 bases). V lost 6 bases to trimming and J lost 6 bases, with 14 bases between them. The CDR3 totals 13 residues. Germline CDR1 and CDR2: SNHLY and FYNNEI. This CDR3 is CASSAVGGQTQYF. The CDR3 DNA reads TGTGCCAGCAGCGCGGTCGGGGGACAGACCCAGTACTTC.

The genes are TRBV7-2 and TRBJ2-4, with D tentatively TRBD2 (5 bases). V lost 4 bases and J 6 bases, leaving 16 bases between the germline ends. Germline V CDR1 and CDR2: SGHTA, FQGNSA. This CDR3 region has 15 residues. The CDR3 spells CASSSGMGAVNIQYF. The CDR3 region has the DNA TGTGCCAGCAGCTCCGGGATGGGAGCAGTAAACATTCAGTACTTC.